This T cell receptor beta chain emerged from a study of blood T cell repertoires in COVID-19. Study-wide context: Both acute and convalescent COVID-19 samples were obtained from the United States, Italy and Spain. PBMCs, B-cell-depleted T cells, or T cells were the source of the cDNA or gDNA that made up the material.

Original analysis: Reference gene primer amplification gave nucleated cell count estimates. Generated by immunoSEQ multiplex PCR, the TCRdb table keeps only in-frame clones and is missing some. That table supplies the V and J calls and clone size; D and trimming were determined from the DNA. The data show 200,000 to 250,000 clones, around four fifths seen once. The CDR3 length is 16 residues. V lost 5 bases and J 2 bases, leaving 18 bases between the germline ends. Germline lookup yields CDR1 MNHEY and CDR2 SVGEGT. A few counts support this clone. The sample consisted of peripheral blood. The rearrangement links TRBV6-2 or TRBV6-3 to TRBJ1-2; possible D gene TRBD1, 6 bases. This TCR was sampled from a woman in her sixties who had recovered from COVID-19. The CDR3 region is CASSILAQGKNYGYTF. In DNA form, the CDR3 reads TGTGCCAGCAGTATACTGGCACAGGGAAAAAACTATGGCTACACCTTC.